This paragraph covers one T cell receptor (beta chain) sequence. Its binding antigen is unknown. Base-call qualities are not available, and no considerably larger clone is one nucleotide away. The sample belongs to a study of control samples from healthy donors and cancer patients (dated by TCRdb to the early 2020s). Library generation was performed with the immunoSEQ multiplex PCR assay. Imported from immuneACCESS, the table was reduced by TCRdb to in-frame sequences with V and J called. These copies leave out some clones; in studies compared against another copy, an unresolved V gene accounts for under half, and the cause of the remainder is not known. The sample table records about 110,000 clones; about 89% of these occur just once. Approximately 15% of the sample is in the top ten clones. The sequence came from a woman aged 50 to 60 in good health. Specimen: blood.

The nucleotide sequence is given as TGCGCCAGCAGACTGGCGGGGGGCAAAAACATTCAGTACTTC. Translated, it gives CASRLAGGKNIQYF. The rearranged chain carries TRBV5-1 and TRBJ2-4; TRBD2 lines up with 8 middle nucleotides. CDR1 SGHRS and CDR2 YFSETQ were looked up in the germline V gene. V trim: 5 bases; J trim: 3 bases; unmatched bases: 4. There are 14 amino acids in the CDR3, from cysteine to phenylalanine inclusive. CDR3 DNA only is kept here, 42 bases in frame from base 1.